Listed below are T cell receptor beta chains from one sample, sequenced in a study of T cells in Graves' hyperthyroidism and ophthalmopathy. TCRdb fed the multiplex PCR reads into MiXCR, producing one record per CDR3 protein. The repertoire holds some 370,000 distinct CDR3 sequences, with 17% as singletons. The sequenced sample was blood. The receptors originated from a young woman with Graves' hyperthyroidism that later progressed to Graves' ophthalmopathy. Each CDR3 is given with its conserved first and last residue. The order of the fields is clone size, V gene, J gene, D gene, CDR3 protein, CDR3 DNA. A D gene is named only where the DNA matches it firmly. Clone size is shown for a subset of rows, as once, few, many or a class of expanded clone.

size: many; V: TRBV5-1; J: TRBJ2-3; D: -; CDR3: CASSFGTDTQYF; DNA: TGTGCCAGCAGCTTTGGCACAGATACGCAGTATTTT
size: many; V: TRBV6-2/TRBV6-3; J: TRBJ2-1; D: -; CDR3: CASSSQIGTPTYNEQFF; DNA: TGTGCCAGCAGTTCCCAAATCGGGACACCGACCTACAATGAGCAGTTCTTC
size: -; V: TRBV29-1; J: TRBJ1-3; D: -; CDR3: CSVEPDLGNTIYF; DNA: TGCAGCGTTGAACCAGATCTAGGAAACACCATATATTTT
size: -; V: TRBV19; J: TRBJ2-7; D: -; CDR3: CASSIEDYSYEQYF; DNA: TGTGCCAGTAGTATAGAAGACTACTCCTACGAGCAGTACTTC
size: many; V: TRBV10-3; J: TRBJ2-6; D: -; CDR3: CAIRATSGANVLTF; DNA: TGTGCCATCAGGGCCACGTCTGGGGCCAACGTCCTGACTTTC
size: few; V: TRBV5-1; J: TRBJ2-1; D: TRBD2; CDR3: CASSLVSGGADEQFF; DNA: TGCGCCAGCAGCTTGGTTAGCGGGGGGGCTGATGAGCAGTTCTTC
size: many; V: TRBV5-8; J: TRBJ2-1; D: -; CDR3: CASSTWRGGSYNEQFF; DNA: TGTGCCAGCAGCACCTGGCGAGGGGGCTCCTACAATGAGCAGTTCTTC
size: many; V: TRBV3-1; J: TRBJ1-4; D: -; CDR3: CASSQTGTNEKLFF; DNA: TGTGCCAGCAGCCAGACTGGGACTAATGAAAAACTGTTTTTT
size: -; V: TRBV12-3/TRBV12-4; J: TRBJ1-1; D: -; CDR3: CASRPPGDDTEAFF; DNA: TGTGCCAGCAGGCCCCCGGGGGACGACACTGAAGCTTTCTTT
size: -; V: TRBV27; J: TRBJ2-1; D: -; CDR3: CASSWTDPMNEQFF; DNA: TGTGCCAGCAGTTGGACAGATCCGATGAATGAGCAGTTCTTC
size: -; V: TRBV7-6; J: TRBJ2-3; D: -; CDR3: CASSLEAGPDTQYF; DNA: TGTGCCAGCAGCTTAGAGGCGGGGCCAGATACGCAGTATTTT
size: few; V: TRBV11-2; J: TRBJ2-7; D: TRBD2; CDR3: CASSRTSGVPYEQYF; DNA: TGTGCCAGCAGCCGAACTAGCGGAGTACCCTACGAGCAGTACTTC
size: many; V: TRBV30; J: TRBJ2-3; D: -; CDR3: CAFSGGTDTQYF; DNA: TGTGCCTTCTCAGGGGGCACAGATACGCAGTATTTT
size: many; V: TRBV29-1; J: TRBJ2-7; D: TRBD1; CDR3: CSVENPGGRLLHEQYF; DNA: TGCAGCGTTGAAAACCCAGGGGGCCGTTTGCTCCACGAGCAGTACTTC
size: many; V: TRBV10-1; J: TRBJ2-7; D: -; CDR3: CASSEGTSRSYEQYF; DNA: TGCGCCAGCAGTGAGGGGACATCGCGCTCCTACGAGCAGTACTTC
size: many; V: TRBV20-1; J: TRBJ2-7; D: -; CDR3: CSARGGTTYEQYF; DNA: TGCAGTGCCAGAGGGGGGACAACCTACGAGCAGTACTTC
size: many; V: TRBV6-1; J: TRBJ2-3; D: TRBD2; CDR3: CASSERIAGSTDTQYF; DNA: TGTGCCAGCAGTGAAAGGATAGCGGGTAGCACAGATACGCAGTATTTT
size: many; V: TRBV18; J: TRBJ2-5; D: -; CDR3: CASSPPDRRVETQYF; DNA: TGTGCCAGCTCACCACCGGACAGGAGGGTGGAGACCCAGTACTTC
size: many; V: TRBV15; J: TRBJ2-1; D: TRBD2; CDR3: CATSRDAGTSGSGEQFF; DNA: TGTGCCACCAGCAGAGACGCCGGGACTAGCGGGAGCGGTGAGCAGTTCTTC
size: many; V: TRBV15; J: TRBJ2-2; D: TRBD2; CDR3: CATSRVPAGVTGELFF; DNA: TGTGCCACCAGCAGAGTTCCAGCGGGGGTCACCGGGGAGCTGTTTTTT
size: -; V: TRBV28; J: TRBJ2-2; D: -; CDR3: CASSWPGTGELFF; DNA: TGTGCCAGCAGTTGGCCGGGTACCGGGGAGCTGTTTTTT
size: many; V: TRBV7-2; J: TRBJ1-6; D: TRBD1; CDR3: CASSLGQGILQLWSPLHF; DNA: TGTGCCAGCAGCTTAGGACAGGGAATTCTCCAACTATGGTCACCCCTCCACTTT
size: many; V: TRBV3-1; J: TRBJ1-4; D: -; CDR3: CASSQEISRTDEKLFF; DNA: TGTGCCAGCAGCCAAGAAATATCAAGGACGGACGAAAAACTGTTTTTT
size: many; V: TRBV6-1; J: TRBJ1-5; D: TRBD1; CDR3: CASSEDSGTGNQPQHF; DNA: TGTGCCAGCAGTGAAGACTCCGGGACAGGAAATCAGCCCCAGCATTTT
size: many; V: TRBV12-3/TRBV12-4; J: TRBJ2-7; D: -; CDR3: CASSSLTGRPSEQYF; DNA: TGTGCCAGCAGTTCTCTCACAGGGAGGCCTTCCGAGCAGTACTTC
size: few; V: TRBV29-1; J: TRBJ2-5; D: -; CDR3: CSVALYSIGETQYF; DNA: TGCAGCGTGGCCCTCTACAGTATTGGAGAGACCCAGTACTTC
size: many; V: TRBV20-1; J: TRBJ2-2; D: TRBD1; CDR3: CSAFGQGSNTGELFF; DNA: TGCAGTGCTTTCGGACAGGGTTCGAACACCGGGGAGCTGTTTTTT
size: -; V: TRBV18; J: TRBJ1-2; D: -; CDR3: CASSRGLGRTYGYTF; DNA: TGTGCCAGCTCACGTGGACTGGGGCGCACCTATGGCTACACCTTC
size: many; V: TRBV27; J: TRBJ2-3; D: TRBD2; CDR3: CASSPSSGGAPNTQYF; DNA: TGTGCCAGCAGTCCGTCTAGCGGGGGGGCTCCCAATACGCAGTATTTT
size: -; V: TRBV20-1; J: TRBJ1-1; D: -; CDR3: CSASLSVNTEAFF; DNA: TGCAGTGCTAGCCTATCCGTGAACACTGAAGCTTTCTTT
size: many; V: TRBV27; J: TRBJ2-7; D: TRBD2; CDR3: CASMSLTSGWYEQYF; DNA: TGTGCCAGCATGAGCCTGACTAGCGGGTGGTACGAGCAGTACTTC
size: -; V: TRBV5-6; J: TRBJ1-1; D: -; CDR3: CASSFYSGNTEAFF; DNA: TGTGCCAGCAGCTTTTATTCCGGAAACACTGAAGCTTTCTTT
size: many; V: TRBV27; J: TRBJ2-3; D: TRBD2; CDR3: CASSLSWGRVGDTQYF; DNA: TGTGCCAGCAGTTTATCGTGGGGGAGGGTGGGGGATACGCAGTATTTT
size: many; V: TRBV6-1; J: TRBJ1-2; D: TRBD1; CDR3: CASCSLGTGGYGYGYTF; DNA: TGTGCCAGCTGCTCGCTGGGGACAGGGGGCTATGGCTATGGCTACACCTTC
size: -; V: TRBV6-1; J: TRBJ1-2; D: TRBD1; CDR3: CASNDRGYGYTF; DNA: TGTGCCAGCAATGACAGGGGCTATGGCTACACCTTC
size: many; V: TRBV5-1; J: TRBJ1-1; D: -; CDR3: CASRIVQMNTEAFF; DNA: TGCGCCAGCAGGATTGTGCAGATGAACACTGAAGCTTTCTTT
size: few; V: TRBV20-1; J: TRBJ2-1; D: TRBD2; CDR3: CSANPAGVMNEQFF; DNA: TGCAGTGCTAACCCAGCGGGAGTAATGAATGAGCAGTTCTTC
size: -; V: TRBV7-8; J: TRBJ2-3; D: -; CDR3: CASSLELGRTDTQYF; DNA: TGTGCCAGCAGCTTAGAACTAGGACGCACAGATACGCAGTATTTT
size: many; V: TRBV7-9; J: TRBJ1-1; D: TRBD1; CDR3: CASSDTGGTEAFF; DNA: TGTGCCAGCAGCGATACAGGGGGCACTGAAGCTTTCTTT
size: few; V: TRBV7-9; J: TRBJ1-2; D: -; CDR3: CASSLPGGTGGYGYTF; DNA: TGTGCCAGCAGCCTCCCCGGTGGGACCGGCGGCTATGGCTACACCTTC
size: many; V: TRBV29-1; J: TRBJ2-3; D: TRBD2; CDR3: CSFVEGGRGTDTQYF; DNA: TGCAGCTTCGTCGAGGGCGGGAGGGGCACAGATACGCAGTATTTT
size: -; V: TRBV18; J: TRBJ2-5; D: TRBD1; CDR3: CASSPGGIETQYF; DNA: TGTGCCAGCTCGCCAGGGGGTATAGAGACCCAGTACTTC
size: few; V: TRBV2; J: TRBJ1-5; D: -; CDR3: CASSEWTQSEPQHF; DNA: TGTGCCAGCAGTGAGTGGACGCAATCAGAGCCCCAGCATTTT
size: few; V: TRBV20-1; J: TRBJ1-1; D: -; CDR3: CSARDQNRLNTEAFF; DNA: TGCAGTGCTAGAGATCAGAACAGGTTGAACACTGAAGCTTTCTTT
size: many; V: TRBV18; J: TRBJ2-3; D: -; CDR3: CASSSRGARSTDTQYF; DNA: TGTGCCAGCTCGTCACGGGGGGCCCGGTCCACAGATACGCAGTATTTT
size: many; V: TRBV11-2; J: TRBJ1-2; D: -; CDR3: CASSRDTSTRNYGYTF; DNA: TGTGCCAGCAGCCGGGACACCTCGACACGTAACTATGGCTACACCTTC
size: -; V: TRBV24-1; J: TRBJ2-3; D: TRBD1; CDR3: CATSDRTGTRGPQYF; DNA: TGTGCCACCAGTGACAGGACAGGGACAAGGGGCCCGCAGTATTTT
size: many; V: TRBV10-3; J: TRBJ1-2; D: -; CDR3: CATPEGDYGYTF; DNA: TGTGCCACGCCAGAGGGGGACTATGGCTACACCTTC
size: many; V: TRBV7-9; J: TRBJ2-3; D: TRBD2; CDR3: CASRKTGTSYTDTQYF; DNA: TGTGCCAGCAGAAAGACCGGGACTAGCTACACAGATACGCAGTATTTT
size: few; V: TRBV27; J: TRBJ1-1; D: -; CDR3: CASSFNNPNTEAFF; DNA: TGTGCCAGCAGTTTTAACAACCCTAACACTGAAGCTTTCTTT